This passage covers 19 T cell receptor beta chains from one sample sequenced in a study of T cell changes during pregnancy in multiple sclerosis (dated by TCRdb to the late 2010s). The method was the immunoSEQ multiplex PCR assay. TCRdb's version of the immuneACCESS table is confined to in-frame rearrangements and falls short of the full clone set. An unresolved V gene accounts for under half of the shortfall where checked; the remainder is of unknown origin. This sample gives about 46,000 clones in total; about 93% of them show up just once. 3% to 4.5% of the sample lies in the top ten. Sequenced material: CD8+ T cells from peripheral blood mononuclear cells, taken after pregnancy. The receptors come from a female donor with multiple sclerosis, enrolled in a pregnancy study.

This chain links TRBV5-1 with TRBJ2-1; tentative D call: TRBD1 (6 bases). This CDR3 has 17 amino acids. CDR1 and CDR2 (germline): SGHRS, YFSETQ. With 0 bases removed from V and 6 bases from J, the gap between germline ends came to 19 bases. The CDR3 DNA is TGCGCCAGCAGCTTGGTGGGCAGGGGTTCCGTTGGCAATGAGCAGTTCTTC. Translated: CASSLVGRGSVGNEQFF.

This chain's CDR3 is CASSERAGYGYTF. The CDR3 DNA follows: TGTGCCAGCAGTGAACGGGCAGGGTATGGCTACACCTTC. The V gene is TRBV2, the J gene TRBJ1-2; D may be TRBD1 (5 bases). CDR3 length: 13 amino acids. Trimming shortened V by 2 bases and J by 5 bases, and 9 bases separated the two germline ends. Germline V gene data show CDR1 as SNHLY and CDR2 as FYNNEI.

The rearrangement links TRBV4-2 to TRBJ1-1; D perhaps matches TRBD1 (5 bases). The V gene's germline CDR1 is LGHNA and CDR2 YNFKEQ. V lost 5 bases, J lost 11 bases, and 15 bases lay in between. There are 12 residues in the CDR3. The chain's CDR3 is CASSLEGARAFF. The CDR3 bases are TGTGCCAGCAGCTTAGAAGGGGCGCGGGCTTTCTTT.

The CDR3, as DNA: TGTGCCAGCAGCTCGACAGGGGGCTCCTACGAGCAGTACTTC. Translated: CASSSTGGSYEQYF. The V and J genes are TRBV13 and TRBJ2-7; TRBD1 aligns across 9 bases. The CDR3 has 14 residues. Germline V gene lookup returns CDR1 PRHDT and CDR2 FYEKMQ (reference sequence). Unmatched junction bases numbered 1, after V lost 4 bases and J lost 0 bases.

This chain links TRBV5-1 with TRBJ2-1; TRBD1 matches at 8 bases. The CDR3 is 16 amino acids. The germline V gene has CDR1 SGHRS and CDR2 YFSETQ. V was pared by 4 bases and J by 4 bases, with 10 bases of the junction left unmatched. As DNA, the CDR3 is TGCGCCAGCAGCGCTACCGGGACAGGATATTACAATGAGCAGTTCTTC. Translating it yields CASSATGTGYYNEQFF.

This clone has just one count. The chain joins TRBV9 to TRBJ1-4; D uncertain. V was clipped by 0 bases and J by 6 bases, with 12 bases between them. Germline V gene sequence: CDR1 SGDLS, CDR2 YYNGEE. The CDR3 consists of 15 residues. The CDR3 coding sequence is TGTGCCAGCAGCGTAGACAGCAACTCCTATGAAAAACTGTTTTTT. It codes for CASSVDSNSYEKLFF.

The chain uses TRBV2 and TRBJ1-3, with 10 bases matching TRBD1. Germline CDR1 is SNHLY and CDR2 is FYNNEI. CDR3 length: 18 amino acids. J was trimmed by 2 bases and V by 8 bases; bases with no gene match: 15. CDR3 DNA: TGTGCCAGCTCCTGGAGCCGGGACAGGGGTTTAGCTGGAAACACCATATATTTT. Translation: CASSWSRDRGLAGNTIYF. The whole variable domain, remainder taken from reference TRBV2 and TRBJ1-3, is EPEVTQTPSHQVTQMGQEVILRCVPISNHLYFYWYRQILGQKVEFLVSFYNNEISEKSEIFDDQFSVERPDGSNFTLKIRSTKLEDSAMYFCASSWSRDRGLAGNTIYFGEGSWLTVV.

The J gene is TRBJ1-1, the V gene TRBV2; the D is unclear. Per germline, CDR1 SNHLY and CDR2 FYNNEI. V was shortened by 6 bases and J by 0 bases, with 11 bases between the two germline ends. The CDR3 consists of 14 residues. The CDR3 DNA follows: TGTGCCAGCAGGGCAGCGATCATGAACACTGAAGCTTTCTTT. This codes for CASRAAIMNTEAFF.

This chain links TRBV7-6 with TRBJ2-2; D is possibly TRBD1 (6 bases). Per the germline V gene, CDR1 is SGHVS and CDR2 is FNYEAQ. Trimming shortened V by 5 bases and J by 1 base, and 14 bases separated the two germline ends. This CDR3 is 16 amino acids long. The DNA for the CDR3 is TGTGCCAGCAGCCAAGGCTGGGGGCGGAACACCGGGGAGCTGTTTTTT. Amino acid sequence: CASSQGWGRNTGELFF.

This chain connects TRBV27 to TRBJ1-1; D not resolved. Germline values: CDR1 MNHEY, CDR2 SMNVEV (reference sequence). The ends were cut back, 8 bases at V and 5 bases at J, with 6 bases in the middle. The CDR3 covers 10 residues. The DNA of the CDR3 is TGTGCCAGCTTCGGGACTGAAGCTTTCTTT. Protein sequence: CASFGTEAFF.

V usage is TRBV12-5 and J usage is TRBJ2-7; maybe TRBD1 (6 bases). Germline lookup yields CDR1 LGHNT and CDR2 FRNRAP. Trimming cost V 9 bases and J 4 bases, with 16 bases left between them. This CDR3 region has 13 residues. CDR3 DNA: TGTGCTAGCTCCCCAGGGGTTGTATACGAGCAGTACTTC. Translating it yields CASSPGVVYEQYF.

This chain uses TRBV7-2 with TRBJ2-4; the match to TRBD1 covers 9 bases. Losses at the gene ends were 5 bases for V and 8 bases for J; bases not matched to a gene: 10. CDR1 SGHTA and CDR2 FQGNSA come from the germline V gene. The CDR3 totals 15 residues. The CDR3 loop is CASSGLQGAGDIQYF. The CDR3 coding sequence is TGTGCCAGCAGCGGATTACAGGGGGCCGGGGACATTCAGTACTTC.

The rearrangement joins TRBV7-9 to TRBJ1-2; TRBD1 agrees at 9 bases. Losses at the gene ends were 1 base for V and 6 bases for J; bases not matched to a gene: 9. CDR3 length: 16 residues. The germline gives CDR1 SEHNR, CDR2 FQNEAQ (reference sequence). CDR3 region: CASSLVGTGTFHGYTF. The CDR3 DNA reads TGTGCCAGCAGCTTAGTCGGGACAGGGACGTTTCATGGCTACACCTTC. Supplemented by reference TRBV7-9 and TRBJ1-2, the full variable domain reads DTGVSQNPRHKITKRGQNVTFRCDPISEHNRLYWYRQTLGQGPEFLTYFQNEAQLEKSRLLSDRFSAERPKGSFSTLEIQRTEQGDSAMYLCASSLVGTGTFHGYTFGSGTRLTVV.

The chain carries TRBV6-5 and TRBJ2-1, with a possible D match to TRBD1 (5 bases). The CDR3 runs to 14 residues. With 6 bases removed from V and 0 bases from J, the gap between germline ends came to 9 bases. Germline V gives CDR1 MNHEY, CDR2 SVGAGI. The CDR3, as DNA: TGTGCCAGCAGCCGGCAGGGCTCCTACAATGAGCAGTTCTTC. Protein: CASSRQGSYNEQFF.

This clone was observed a single time. The chain joins TRBV6-1 to TRBJ2-3, with D perhaps TRBD2 (6 bases). Trimming pared 7 bases from V and 3 bases from J, leaving 17 bases between. Per germline, CDR1 MNHNS and CDR2 SASEGT. This CDR3 comprises 15 residues. Here the CDR3 DNA reads TGTGCCAGCATCGGGTCGGTCGGGAGAACAGATACGCAGTATTTT. The encoded protein is CASIGSVGRTDTQYF.

V usage is TRBV4-1 and J usage is TRBJ1-2; 7 bases agree with TRBD1. The CDR3 runs to 16 residues. Germline V lookup: CDR1 MGHRA, CDR2 YSYEKL. V lost 0 bases, J lost 4 bases, and 8 bases stayed unmatched. The CDR3 reads CASSQEGPGTVYGYTF. For the CDR3, the DNA is TGCGCCAGCAGCCAAGAGGGCCCCGGGACAGTCTATGGCTACACCTTC.

The chain joins TRBV7-9 to TRBJ2-7; 8 positions agree with TRBD1. V shed 4 bases and J 0 bases; nucleotides not matched to a gene: 8. Germline CDR1 SEHNR, CDR2 FQNEAQ (reference sequence). The CDR3 length is 16 residues. CDR3 in DNA: TGTGCCAGCAGCTCCGGGACAGGCCACAGCTCCTACGAGCAGTACTTC. This sequence encodes CASSSGTGHSSYEQYF. Complete variable domain (other parts from reference TRBV7-9 and TRBJ2-7): DTGVSQNPRHKITKRGQNVTFRCDPISEHNRLYWYRQTLGQGPEFLTYFQNEAQLEKSRLLSDRFSAERPKGSFSTLEIQRTEQGDSAMYLCASSSGTGHSSYEQYFGPGTRLTVT.

The chain joins TRBV13 to TRBJ2-3; TRBD2 matches 11 bases. With V trimmed by 4 bases and J by 3 bases, 6 bases remained unmatched. Germline CDR1 reads PRHDT; CDR2 reads FYEKMQ (reference sequence). The length of the CDR3 is 16 residues. CDR3 region: CASSSFSGGATDTQYF. The CDR3 bases are TGTGCCAGCAGCTCGTTTAGCGGGGGGGCAACAGATACGCAGTATTTT.

CDR3 residues: CASRAGDEQFF. DNA of the CDR3: TGTGCCAGCCGGGCGGGGGATGAGCAGTTCTTC. V is TRBV27 and J is TRBJ2-1; 7 nucleotides match TRBD2. The CDR3 covers 11 residues. J gave up 8 bases and V 8 bases, and 3 bases lay outside the gene matches. Germline V lookup: CDR1 MNHEY, CDR2 SMNVEV (reference sequence).